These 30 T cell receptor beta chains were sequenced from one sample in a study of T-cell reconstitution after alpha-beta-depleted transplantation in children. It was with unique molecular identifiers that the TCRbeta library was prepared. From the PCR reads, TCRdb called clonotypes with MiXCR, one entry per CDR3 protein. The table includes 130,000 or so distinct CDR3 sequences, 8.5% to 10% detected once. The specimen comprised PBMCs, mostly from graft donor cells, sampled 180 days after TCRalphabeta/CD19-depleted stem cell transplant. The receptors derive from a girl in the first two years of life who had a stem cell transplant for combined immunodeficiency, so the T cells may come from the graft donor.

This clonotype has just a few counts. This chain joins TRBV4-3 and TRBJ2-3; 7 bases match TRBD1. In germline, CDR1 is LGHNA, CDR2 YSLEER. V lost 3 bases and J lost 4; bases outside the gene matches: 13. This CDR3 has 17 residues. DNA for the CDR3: TGCGCCAGCAGCCAGGGACACAGGGGAAAGATCGCAGATACGCAGTATTTT. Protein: CASSQGHRGKIADTQYF.

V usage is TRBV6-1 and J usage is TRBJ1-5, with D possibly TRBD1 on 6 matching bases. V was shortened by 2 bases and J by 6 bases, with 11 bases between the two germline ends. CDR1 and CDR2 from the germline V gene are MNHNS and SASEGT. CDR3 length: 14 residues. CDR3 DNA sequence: TGTGCCAGCAGTGAAAGGGGGGGTGGTCAGCCCCAGCATTTT. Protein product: CASSERGGGQPQHF.

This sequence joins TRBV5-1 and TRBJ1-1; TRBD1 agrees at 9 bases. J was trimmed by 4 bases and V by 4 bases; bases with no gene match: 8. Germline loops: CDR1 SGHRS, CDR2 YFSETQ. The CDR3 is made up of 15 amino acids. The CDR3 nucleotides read TGCGCCAGCAGCGCGGACAGGGGAGGATTCACTGAAGCTTTCTTT. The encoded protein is CASSADRGGFTEAFF.

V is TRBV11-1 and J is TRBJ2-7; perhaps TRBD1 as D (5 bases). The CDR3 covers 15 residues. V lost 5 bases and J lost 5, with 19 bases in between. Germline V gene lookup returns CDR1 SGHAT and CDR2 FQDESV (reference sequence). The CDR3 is CASSRRQGGYDEQYF. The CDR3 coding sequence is TGTGCCAGCAGCCGCCGGCAGGGTGGCTACGACGAGCAGTACTTC.

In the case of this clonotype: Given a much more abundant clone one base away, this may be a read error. This CDR3 reads CACSLWASGRNEQFF. The DNA for the CDR3 is TGTGCCTGCAGTTTATGGGCTAGCGGGAGGAATGAGCAGTTCTTC. The chain uses TRBV12-3 or TRBV12-4 and TRBJ2-1; the match to TRBD2 covers 11 bases. The CDR3 has 15 residues.

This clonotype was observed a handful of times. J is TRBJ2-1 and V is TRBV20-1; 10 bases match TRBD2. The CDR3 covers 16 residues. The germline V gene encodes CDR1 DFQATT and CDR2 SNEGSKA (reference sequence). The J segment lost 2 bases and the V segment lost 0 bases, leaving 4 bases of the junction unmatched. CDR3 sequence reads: CSARDRTSGTYNEQFF. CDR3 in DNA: TGCAGTGCTAGAGATCGGACTAGCGGTACCTACAATGAGCAGTTCTTC.

DNA of the CDR3: TGTGCCAGCAGTTGGAGACAGGGATCCTACGAGCAGTACTTC. Its translation: CASSWRQGSYEQYF. The J gene is TRBJ2-7, the V gene TRBV6-5; 7 bases fit TRBD1. The CDR3 totals 14 residues. Germline lookup yields CDR1 MNHEY and CDR2 SVGAGI. V shed 4 bases, J shed 1 base, and the junction held 4 bases outside the gene matches.

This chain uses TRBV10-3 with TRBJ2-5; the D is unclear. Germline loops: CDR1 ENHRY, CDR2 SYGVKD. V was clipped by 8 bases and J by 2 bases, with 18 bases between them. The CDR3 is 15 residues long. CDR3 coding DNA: TGTGCCATCTCAGAATCTGGGGTTCGGCAAGAGACCCAGTACTTC. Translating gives CAISESGVRQETQYF.

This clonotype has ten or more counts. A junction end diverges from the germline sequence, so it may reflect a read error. This CDR3 is CASSLRPGELFF. The CDR3 nucleotides read TGTGCTAGCAGCCTGCGTCCCGGGGAGCTGTTTTTT. The rearrangement uses TRBV7-7 and TRBJ2-2; no firm D call. The CDR3 spans 12 residues. The germline gives CDR1 SSHAT, CDR2 FNYEAQ (reference sequence).

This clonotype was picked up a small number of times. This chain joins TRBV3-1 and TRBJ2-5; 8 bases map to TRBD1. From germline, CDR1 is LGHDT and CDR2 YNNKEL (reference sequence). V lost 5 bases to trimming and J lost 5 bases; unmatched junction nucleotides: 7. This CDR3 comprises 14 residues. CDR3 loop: CASSFRTGQETQYF. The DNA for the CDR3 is TGTGCCAGCAGCTTCCGGACAGGGCAGGAGACCCAGTACTTC.

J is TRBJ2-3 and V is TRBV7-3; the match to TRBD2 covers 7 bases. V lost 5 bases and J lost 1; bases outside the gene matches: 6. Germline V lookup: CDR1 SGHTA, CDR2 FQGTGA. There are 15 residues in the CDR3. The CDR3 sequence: CASSNALAGTDTQYF. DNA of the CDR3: TGTGCCAGCAGCAACGCGCTAGCGGGCACAGATACGCAGTATTTT.

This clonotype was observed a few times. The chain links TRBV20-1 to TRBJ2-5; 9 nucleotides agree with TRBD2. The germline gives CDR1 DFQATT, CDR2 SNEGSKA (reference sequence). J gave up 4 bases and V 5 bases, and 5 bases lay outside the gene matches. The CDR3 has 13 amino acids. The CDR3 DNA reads TGCAGTGCTCCGAGCGGGGGGAGAGAGACCCAGTACTTC. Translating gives CSAPSGGRETQYF.

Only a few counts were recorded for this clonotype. The CDR3 nucleotides are TGTGCCAGCAGTGTAACCCTAGCGGGAGTAGGAGATACGCAGTATTTT. Its protein product is CASSVTLAGVGDTQYF. The chain recombines TRBV12-3 or TRBV12-4 with TRBJ2-3; 10 positions match TRBD2. V lost 5 bases and J lost 5; bases outside the gene matches: 10. The CDR3 consists of 16 residues.

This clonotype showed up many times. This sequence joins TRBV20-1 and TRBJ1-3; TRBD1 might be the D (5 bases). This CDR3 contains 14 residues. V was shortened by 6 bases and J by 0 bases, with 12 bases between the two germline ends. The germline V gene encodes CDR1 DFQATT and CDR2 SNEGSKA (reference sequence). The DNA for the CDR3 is TGCAGTGCCGAGACAGAAGCCTCTGGAAACACCATATATTTT. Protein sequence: CSAETEASGNTIYF.

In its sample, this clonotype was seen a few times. The CDR3 nucleotides are TGTGCCAGCAGCAGGAGCTCTGGGGCCAACGTCCTGACTTTC. Its translation is CASSRSSGANVLTF. The chain joins TRBV7-3 to TRBJ2-6; the D is unclear. CDR1 is SGHTA, CDR2 FQGTGA, per germline. V was trimmed by 5 bases and J by 0 bases, leaving 5 bases between them. The CDR3 spans 14 residues.

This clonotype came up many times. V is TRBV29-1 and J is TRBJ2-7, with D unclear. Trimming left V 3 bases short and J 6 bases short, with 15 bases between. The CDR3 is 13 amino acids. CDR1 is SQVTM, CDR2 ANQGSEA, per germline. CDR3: CSVDTQNSIEQYF. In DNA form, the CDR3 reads TGCAGCGTTGATACACAGAACTCCATCGAGCAGTACTTC.

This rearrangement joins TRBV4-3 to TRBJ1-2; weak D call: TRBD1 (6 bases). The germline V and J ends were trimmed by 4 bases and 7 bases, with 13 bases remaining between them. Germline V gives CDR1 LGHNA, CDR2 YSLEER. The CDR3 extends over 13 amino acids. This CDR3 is CASSLGKGVGYTF. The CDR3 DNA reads TGCGCCAGCAGCCTGGGAAAGGGGGTTGGCTACACCTTC.

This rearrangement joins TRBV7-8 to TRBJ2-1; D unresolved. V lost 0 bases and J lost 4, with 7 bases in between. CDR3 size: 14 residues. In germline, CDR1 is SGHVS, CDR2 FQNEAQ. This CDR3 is CASSLAGFYNEQFF. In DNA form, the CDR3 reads TGTGCCAGCAGCTTAGCGGGCTTTTACAATGAGCAGTTCTTC.

The CDR3 bases are TGTGCCAGCAGCATCAGGGACGGTCCCTACGAGCAGTACTTC. Translating gives CASSIRDGPYEQYF. V and J are TRBV7-9 and TRBJ2-7, with D perhaps matching TRBD1 or TRBD2 (5 bases each). Trimming shortened V by 5 bases and J by 2 bases, and 13 bases separated the two germline ends. This CDR3 spans 14 amino acids. Germline CDR1 reads SEHNR; CDR2 reads FQNEAQ (reference sequence).

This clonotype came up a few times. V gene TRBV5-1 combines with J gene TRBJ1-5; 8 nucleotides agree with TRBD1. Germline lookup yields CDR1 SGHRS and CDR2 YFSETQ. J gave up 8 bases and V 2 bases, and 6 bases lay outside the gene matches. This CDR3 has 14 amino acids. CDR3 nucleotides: TGCGCCAGCAGCTTCCAGGGGGCTGGCGAGCCCCAGCATTTT. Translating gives CASSFQGAGEPQHF. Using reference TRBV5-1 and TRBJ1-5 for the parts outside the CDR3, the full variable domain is KAGVTQTPRYLIKTRGQQVTLSCSPISGHRSVSWYQQTPGQGLQFLFEYFSETQRNKGNFPGRFSGRQFSNSRSEMNVSTLELGDSALYLCASSFQGAGEPQHFGDGTRLSIL.

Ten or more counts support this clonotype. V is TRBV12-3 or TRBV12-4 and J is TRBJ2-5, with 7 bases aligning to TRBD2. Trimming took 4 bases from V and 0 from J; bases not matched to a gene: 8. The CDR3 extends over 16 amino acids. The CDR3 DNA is TGTGCCAGCAGTTCTAGCGGAGAATCGTACCAAGAGACCCAGTACTTC. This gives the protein CASSSSGESYQETQYF.

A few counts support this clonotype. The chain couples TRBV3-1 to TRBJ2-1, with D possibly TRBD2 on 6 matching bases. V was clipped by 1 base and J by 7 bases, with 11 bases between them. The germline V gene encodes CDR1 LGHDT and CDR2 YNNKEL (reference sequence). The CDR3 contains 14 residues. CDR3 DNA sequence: TGTGCCAGCAGCCAAGGGATCCTAGCGAATGAGCAGTTCTTC. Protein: CASSQGILANEQFF.

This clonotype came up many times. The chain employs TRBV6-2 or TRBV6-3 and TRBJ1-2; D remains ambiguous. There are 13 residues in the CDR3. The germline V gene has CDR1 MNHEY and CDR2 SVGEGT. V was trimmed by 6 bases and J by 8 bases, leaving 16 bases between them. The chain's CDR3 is CASRPPGVGGYTF. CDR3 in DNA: TGTGCCAGCAGACCCCCAGGCGTAGGGGGCTACACCTTC.

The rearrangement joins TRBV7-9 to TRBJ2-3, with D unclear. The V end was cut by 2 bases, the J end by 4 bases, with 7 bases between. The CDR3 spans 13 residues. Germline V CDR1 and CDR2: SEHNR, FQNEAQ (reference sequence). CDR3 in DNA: TGTGCCAGCAGCTTATATCGGTCAGATACGCAGTATTTT. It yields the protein CASSLYRSDTQYF.

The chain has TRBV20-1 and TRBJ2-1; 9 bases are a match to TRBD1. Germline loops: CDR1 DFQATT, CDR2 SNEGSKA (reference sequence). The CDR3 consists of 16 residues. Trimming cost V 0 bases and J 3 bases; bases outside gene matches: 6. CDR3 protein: CSARDPTGGIYNEQFF. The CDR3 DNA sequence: TGCAGTGCTAGAGACCCGACAGGGGGAATCTACAATGAGCAGTTCTTC.

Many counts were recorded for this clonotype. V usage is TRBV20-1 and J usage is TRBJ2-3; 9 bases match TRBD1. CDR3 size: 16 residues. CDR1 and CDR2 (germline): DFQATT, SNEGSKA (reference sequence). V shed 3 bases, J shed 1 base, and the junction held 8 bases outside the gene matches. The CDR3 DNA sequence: TGCAGTGCTAGTGGGAACAGGGGGCCAGGCACAGATACGCAGTATTTT. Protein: CSASGNRGPGTDTQYF.

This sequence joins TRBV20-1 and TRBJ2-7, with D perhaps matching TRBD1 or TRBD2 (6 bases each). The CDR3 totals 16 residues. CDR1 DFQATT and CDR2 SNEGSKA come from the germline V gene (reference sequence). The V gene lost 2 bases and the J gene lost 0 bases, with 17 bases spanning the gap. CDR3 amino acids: CSARQKGGQSSYEQYF. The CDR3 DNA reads TGCAGTGCTAGACAGAAGGGGGGCCAGAGCTCCTACGAGCAGTACTTC.

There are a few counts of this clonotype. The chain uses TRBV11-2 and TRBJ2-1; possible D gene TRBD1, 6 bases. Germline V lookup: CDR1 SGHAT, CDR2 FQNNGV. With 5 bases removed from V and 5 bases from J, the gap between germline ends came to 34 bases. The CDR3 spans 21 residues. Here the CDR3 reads CASSRWGPGAPLTYRDNEQFF. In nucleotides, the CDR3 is TGTGCCAGCAGCCGTTGGGGGCCAGGGGCCCCCCTTACCTACAGGGACAATGAGCAGTTCTTC.

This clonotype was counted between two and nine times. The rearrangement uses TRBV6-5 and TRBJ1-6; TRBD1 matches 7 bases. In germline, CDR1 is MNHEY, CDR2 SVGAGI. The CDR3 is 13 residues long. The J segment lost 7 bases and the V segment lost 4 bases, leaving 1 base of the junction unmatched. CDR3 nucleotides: TGTGCCAGCAGTTGGACAGGAAATTCACCCCTCCACTTT. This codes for CASSWTGNSPLHF.

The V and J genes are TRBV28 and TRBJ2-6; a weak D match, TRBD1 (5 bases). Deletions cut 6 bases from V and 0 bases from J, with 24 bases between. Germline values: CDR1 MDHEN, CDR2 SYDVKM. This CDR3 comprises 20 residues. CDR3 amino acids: CASSLGKGPMLISGANVLTF. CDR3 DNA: TGTGCCAGCAGCCTGGGGAAGGGGCCCATGCTTATCTCTGGGGCCAACGTCCTGACTTTC.